These 27 T cell receptor beta chains were all obtained from the same sample, sequenced in a study of PD-1 blockade in classical Hodgkin lymphoma (TCRdb year 2020). The library was built by means of the immunoSEQ multiplex PCR assay. TCRdb stores this immuneACCESS table with in-frame sequences only. Part of the clones is absent; in the studies checked, under half of the shortfall reflects unresolved V genes, and no reason is known for the rest. The sample includes approximately 17,000 clones, with about two thirds observed a single time. 8.3% of the sample is in the top ten clones. This sample's time point label indicates: cycle 2 day 1 (C2D1) of nivolumab. Every trial patient had relapsed after autologous stem cell transplantation, and cohorts A, B and C differed in prior brentuximab vedotin exposure. Material: peripheral blood mononuclear cells (PBMCs), obtained before the second cycle of nivolumab. The receptors originated from a human donor with classical Hodgkin lymphoma.

The V gene is TRBV19, the J gene TRBJ2-7, with 10 bases aligning to TRBD2. The CDR3 consists of 16 residues. V was clipped by 6 bases and J by 2 bases; unmatched bases: 10. In germline, CDR1 is LNHDA, CDR2 SQIVND (reference sequence). This CDR3 is CASSFLRAGGPYEQYF. The CDR3 bases are TGTGCCAGTAGCTTTCTCAGAGCGGGAGGGCCCTACGAGCAGTACTTC.

This clone was seen a single time. The V call is TRBV7-9, the J call TRBJ1-1; no clear D. CDR3 length: 14 amino acids. Per the germline V gene, CDR1 is SEHNR and CDR2 is FQNEAQ (reference sequence). V lost 6 bases to trimming and J lost 1 base, with 12 bases between them. CDR3 loop: CASRESTENTEAFF. The CDR3 DNA is TGTGCCAGCAGGGAGTCGACGGAGAACACTGAAGCTTTCTTT.

The CDR3 region is CASTLLGRSGELFF. In nucleotides, the CDR3 is TGTGCCAGCACCCTTTTAGGGAGATCCGGGGAGCTGTTTTTT. The chain employs TRBV11-2 and TRBJ2-2; a possible D gene is TRBD2 (5 bases). CDR1 is SGHAT and CDR2 is FQNNGV in the germline V gene. This CDR3 region has 14 residues. V lost 7 bases and J 6 bases, leaving 15 bases between the germline ends.

This clone was seen only a few times. This chain links TRBV18 with TRBJ1-3; D is uncertain. Trimming took 2 bases from V and 7 from J, leaving 15 bases between them. CDR1 is KGHSH, CDR2 LQKENI, per germline. The CDR3 extends over 15 amino acids. CDR3 in DNA: TGTGCCAGCTCACCAGGCGCGACCATGGGGAACACCATATATTTT. It codes for CASSPGATMGNTIYF. Full variable domain (remainder filled in from reference TRBV18 and TRBJ1-3): NAGVMQNPRHLVRRRGQEARLRCSPMKGHSHVYWYRQLPEEGLKFMVYLQKENIIDESGMPKERFSAEFPKEGPSILRIQQVVRGDSAAYFCASSPGATMGNTIYFGEGSWLTVV.

The chain recombines TRBV15 with TRBJ2-7; 10 positions match TRBD2. The CDR3 is 18 amino acids. Losses at the gene ends were 0 bases for V and 2 bases for J; bases not matched to a gene: 10. Germline V gene lookup returns CDR1 LNHNV and CDR2 YYDKDF (reference sequence). CDR3 in amino acids: CATSRDLLAGVLTYEQYF. The CDR3 region has the DNA TGTGCCACCAGCAGAGATTTGCTAGCGGGAGTCTTAACCTACGAGCAGTACTTC.

V gene TRBV5-1 combines with J gene TRBJ2-5, with D possibly matching TRBD2 (6 bases). V dropped 2 bases and J dropped 5 bases, with 10 bases sitting between them. There are 13 residues in the CDR3. CDR1 SGHRS and CDR2 YFSETQ come from the germline V gene. As DNA, the CDR3 is TGCGCCAGCAGCTTCGGAGGGATGGAGACCCAGTACTTC. It encodes CASSFGGMETQYF.

CDR3 nucleotide sequence: TGTGCCAGCAGCTTTCTGTCGGGACCATTAGAAGAGACCCAGTACTTC. This gives the protein CASSFLSGPLEETQYF. The chain combines TRBV7-9 with TRBJ2-5; D may be TRBD1 or TRBD2 (5 bases each). CDR3 length: 16 residues. Trimming stripped 3 bases from V and 3 bases from J, with 17 bases between. The germline CDR1 and CDR2 sequences are SEHNR and FQNEAQ (reference sequence).

Sample share makes this clone medium-sized. The rearrangement uses TRBV10-3 and TRBJ1-1; D is possibly TRBD1 (5 bases). Germline CDR1 ENHRY, CDR2 SYGVKD. V lost 10 bases and J lost 1, with 16 bases in between. This CDR3 region has 14 residues. CDR3 nucleotides: TGTGCCACCTCCGCAGGGAAGTCGAACACTGAAGCTTTCTTT. Translating it yields CATSAGKSNTEAFF.

This chain uses TRBV6-1 with TRBJ1-5; 11 bases line up with TRBD1. Per germline, CDR1 MNHNS and CDR2 SASEGT. CDR3 length equals 15 residues. J was trimmed by 7 bases and V by 6 bases; bases with no gene match: 8. CDR3 DNA: TGTGCCAGCAGCTATGCCGGGACAGGGGGGCAGCCCCAGCATTTT. Its translation is CASSYAGTGGQPQHF.

This clone showed up just a few times. The chain links TRBV27 to TRBJ2-7; 9 bases agree with TRBD2. V shed 2 bases, J shed 3 bases, and the junction held 5 bases outside the gene matches. The CDR3 consists of 15 residues. Germline V CDR1 and CDR2: MNHEY, SMNVEV (reference sequence). CDR3 amino acids: CASSLTPSGIYEQYF. The CDR3 DNA follows: TGTGCCAGCAGTTTAACTCCTAGCGGGATCTACGAGCAGTACTTC.

The chain uses TRBV28 and TRBJ2-1; D may be TRBD1 or TRBD2 (5 bases each). Germline V lookup: CDR1 MDHEN, CDR2 SYDVKM. V gave up 1 base and J gave up 8 bases, with 24 bases separating them. The CDR3 consists of 18 residues. In nucleotides, the CDR3 is TGTGCCAGCAGTTTATACGAACCCTTTAGCGTGGGGGTCGATGAGCAGTTCTTC. Translated, it gives CASSLYEPFSVGVDEQFF.

The chain employs TRBV5-1 and TRBJ1-3; D remains ambiguous. The germline V gene encodes CDR1 SGHRS and CDR2 YFSETQ. CDR3 length equals 15 residues. V gave up 8 bases and J gave up 0 bases, with 15 bases separating them. CDR3 DNA sequence: TGCGCCAGTAAGGACGGTACTGTCTCTGGAAACACCATATATTTT. It yields the protein CASKDGTVSGNTIYF. The entire variable domain, with the rest obtained from reference TRBV5-1 and TRBJ1-3, is as follows: KAGVTQTPRYLIKTRGQQVTLSCSPISGHRSVSWYQQTPGQGLQFLFEYFSETQRNKGNFPGRFSGRQFSNSRSEMNVSTLELGDSALYLCASKDGTVSGNTIYFGEGSWLTVV.

The chain carries TRBV7-6 and TRBJ2-7; tentatively, D is TRBD1 (5 bases). Germline CDR1 is SGHVS and CDR2 is FNYEAQ. The CDR3 is made up of 14 amino acids. Trimming took off 0 bases at V and 5 bases at J, with 11 bases between the two ends. DNA of the CDR3: TGTGCCAGCAGCTTAGCGAATTCCAGGGACGAGCAGTACTTC. Translated, it gives CASSLANSRDEQYF.

The chain has TRBV7-8 and TRBJ1-2; TRBD1 matches 7 bases. V lost 2 bases and J lost 6; bases outside the gene matches: 15. CDR3 length equals 17 residues. The germline CDR1 and CDR2 sequences are SGHVS and FQNEAQ. In DNA form, the CDR3 reads TGTGCCAGCAGCTTATCGGGGAACAGGGGAGCCCTTGATGGCTACACCTTC. It translates to CASSLSGNRGALDGYTF.

The chain has TRBV11-2 and TRBJ2-5; 8 nucleotides align to TRBD2. The germline CDR1 and CDR2 sequences are SGHAT and FQNNGV. V lost 5 bases and J lost 6; bases outside the gene matches: 11. This CDR3 is built from 15 residues. The DNA for the CDR3 is TGTGCCAGCAGCCGTACGGGACTAGAGCGGCAGACCCAGTACTTC. Translated, it gives CASSRTGLERQTQYF.

The chain recombines TRBV28 with TRBJ2-7; 10 nucleotides match TRBD1. CDR3 size: 14 residues. V lost 3 bases, J lost 3 bases, and 2 bases stayed unmatched. Germline values: CDR1 MDHEN, CDR2 SYDVKM. This chain's CDR3 is CASSLTGGSYEQYF. The CDR3 region has the DNA TGTGCCAGCAGTTTGACAGGGGGCAGCTACGAGCAGTACTTC.

V usage is TRBV28 and J usage is TRBJ1-2; no clear D. Germline V gene sequence: CDR1 MDHEN, CDR2 SYDVKM. V was clipped by 3 bases and J by 5 bases, with 7 bases between them. The CDR3 has 12 residues. DNA of the CDR3: TGTGCCAGCAGTTTGGGTGGGTATGGCTACACCTTC. Residues: CASSLGGYGYTF.

The chain carries TRBV5-8 and TRBJ2-7; TRBD1 matches 11 bases. The CDR3 has 15 residues. The junction had 3 bases not matched to a gene; V was cut back by 4 bases and J by 0 bases. Per germline, CDR1 SGHTS and CDR2 YDEGEE. In DNA, the CDR3 is TGTGCCAGCAGCGACGGGACAGGGGGCTCCTACGAGCAGTACTTC. It is translated as CASSDGTGGSYEQYF.

The chain uses TRBV6-6 and TRBJ1-2; D remains ambiguous. The germline gives CDR1 MNHNY, CDR2 SVGAGI (reference sequence). V was shortened by 0 bases and J by 1 base, with 3 bases between the two germline ends. The CDR3 runs 13 residues. The CDR3 spells CASSYSDNYGYTF. For the CDR3, the DNA is TGTGCCAGCAGTTACTCCGATAACTATGGCTACACCTTC.

The chain joins TRBV7-9 to TRBJ2-7, with no clear D. This CDR3 is 14 amino acids long. Germline V gene data show CDR1 as SEHNR and CDR2 as FQNEAQ (reference sequence). V lost 6 bases and J 0 bases, leaving 12 bases between the germline ends. The CDR3 region has the DNA TGTGCCAGCAGTTCCAGCCGGCACTCCTACGAGCAGTACTTC. Protein: CASSSSRHSYEQYF.

In its sample, this clone was seen a few times. The V call is TRBV7-6, the J call TRBJ1-3; no clear D. Germline CDR1 SGHVS, CDR2 FNYEAQ. V dropped 5 bases and J dropped 8 bases, with 16 bases sitting between them. There are 14 residues in the CDR3. The CDR3 spells CASSPDGGRDTIYF. The CDR3 DNA is TGTGCCAGCAGCCCAGATGGAGGGCGAGACACCATATATTTT.

This clone was picked up a small number of times. The CDR3 DNA reads TGTGCCAGCAGCCCACTAGCGGTGGGCCGGGAGCAGTTCTTC. Translating it yields CASSPLAVGREQFF. The V gene is TRBV9, the J gene TRBJ2-1; 8 positions agree with TRBD2. V lost 4 bases to trimming and J lost 10 bases; unmatched junction nucleotides: 10. Germline-derived CDR1 and CDR2 are SGDLS and YYNGEE. This CDR3 is 14 amino acids long. Combining the CDR3 with reference TRBV9 and TRBJ2-1 gives the whole variable domain DSGVTQTPKHLITATGQRVTLRCSPRSGDLSVYWYQQSLDQGLQFLIQYYNGEERAKGNILERFSAQQFPDLHSELNLSSLELGDSALYFCASSPLAVGREQFFGPGTRLTVL.

The rearrangement links TRBV9 to TRBJ2-7; TRBD1 is a possible D gene (5 bases). This CDR3 has 14 residues. Germline values: CDR1 SGDLS, CDR2 YYNGEE. V was pared by 0 bases and J by 0 bases, with 7 bases between. CDR3 DNA sequence: TGTGCCAGCAGCGTAGCAGGGCACTCCTACGAGCAGTACTTC. Protein product: CASSVAGHSYEQYF. The entire variable domain, with the rest obtained from reference TRBV9 and TRBJ2-7, is as follows: DSGVTQTPKHLITATGQRVTLRCSPRSGDLSVYWYQQSLDQGLQFLIQYYNGEERAKGNILERFSAQQFPDLHSELNLSSLELGDSALYFCASSVAGHSYEQYFGPGTRLTVT.

The chain employs TRBV5-8 and TRBJ2-7, with a tentative D call TRBD2 (6 bases). V was trimmed by 4 bases and J by 6 bases, leaving 17 bases between them. CDR3 length: 14 amino acids. CDR1 and CDR2 from the germline V gene are SGHTS and YDEGEE. CDR3 loop: CASSLVGTPLEQYF. The DNA of the CDR3 is TGTGCCAGCAGCCTGGTCGGGACTCCCCTCGAGCAGTACTTC.

The chain links TRBV15 to TRBJ1-5; perhaps TRBD1 as D (5 bases). The germline CDR1 and CDR2 sequences are LNHNV and YYDKDF (reference sequence). V was cut by 0 bases and J by 7 bases, with 16 bases left in between. The length of the CDR3 is 16 residues. CDR3 bases: TGTGCCACCAGCAGAGAAAGGGCAGGGTGGGAGCAGCCCCAGCATTTT. Its protein product is CATSRERAGWEQPQHF.

By frequency in the sample, this clone is medium-sized (0.01 to 0.1%). V usage is TRBV28 and J usage is TRBJ1-5; 8 bases are a match to TRBD1. CDR1 MDHEN and CDR2 SYDVKM come from the germline V gene. The CDR3 extends over 17 amino acids. V shed 5 bases, J shed 10 bases, and the junction held 19 bases outside the gene matches. CDR3 region: CASSPLRAGGEYEPQHF. The CDR3 DNA sequence: TGTGCCAGCAGTCCATTGCGGGCAGGGGGCGAATACGAACCCCAGCATTTT.

This chain connects TRBV4-1 to TRBJ2-7; D is perhaps TRBD1 (8 bases). Germline CDR1 reads MGHRA; CDR2 reads YSYEKL. The V end lost 3 bases, the J end lost 3 bases, and 18 bases lay between the germline ends. This CDR3 has 16 residues. CDR3 in amino acids: CASSHTGGERGYEQYF. The CDR3, as DNA: TGCGCCAGCAGCCATACAGGGGGGGAGAGGGGCTACGAGCAGTACTTC.